Each of the 22 T cell receptor beta chains below was sequenced from the same sample in a study of blood T cell repertoires in COVID-19. The repertoire was sequenced with immunoSEQ multiplex PCR; TCRdb's copy has only in-frame clones and lacks some. Here the sample spans a few hundred thousand clones, around 83% being singletons. Material: peripheral blood. The receptors originated from a woman aged 40 to 50 who had recovered from COVID-19.

The rearrangement links TRBV28 to TRBJ2-1; 8 bases match TRBD1. The CDR3 consists of 18 residues. Per germline, CDR1 MDHEN and CDR2 SYDVKM. The trim removed 5 bases at V and 0 bases at J, leaving 12 bases unmatched. This CDR3 is CASSPDRGDSYSYNEQFF. Here the CDR3 DNA reads TGTGCCAGCAGTCCAGACAGGGGCGATTCTTACTCCTACAATGAGCAGTTCTTC.

This rearrangement joins TRBV7-6 to TRBJ1-2; D may be TRBD1 (5 bases). Germline V lookup: CDR1 SGHVS, CDR2 FNYEAQ. The CDR3 consists of 16 residues. The V and J ends lost 3 bases and 0 bases respectively, with 14 bases between them. The CDR3 sequence is CASSFNTGGSNYGYTF. CDR3 coding DNA: TGTGCCAGCAGCTTTAACACGGGGGGATCTAACTATGGCTACACCTTC.

This clone was counted only a few times. This rearrangement joins TRBV7-2 to TRBJ1-2; possibly TRBD1 for D (6 bases). The CDR3 is made up of 15 amino acids. The germline V gene has CDR1 SGHTA and CDR2 FQGNSA. The ends were cut back, 1 base at V and 4 bases at J, with 13 bases in the middle. CDR3 nucleotide sequence: TGTGCCAGCAGCTTAGAGGGACACCTAGCCTATGGCTACACCTTC. Protein product: CASSLEGHLAYGYTF.

The genes are TRBV27 and TRBJ1-2, with TRBD1 matching over 8 bases. J gave up 7 bases and V 2 bases, and 12 bases lay outside the gene matches. Looked up from germline, CDR1 is MNHEY and CDR2 is SMNVEV (reference sequence). CDR3 size: 16 residues. CDR3 in amino acids: CASSLSPGQGITGYTF. In DNA form, the CDR3 reads TGTGCCAGCAGTTTAAGCCCTGGACAGGGAATCACTGGCTACACCTTC.

This clone has a single count. This chain links TRBV6-5 with TRBJ2-1, with unresolved D. The germline V gene has CDR1 MNHEY and CDR2 SVGAGI. The CDR3 is 15 residues long. The V end lost 0 bases, the J end lost 5 bases, and 11 bases lay between the germline ends. The CDR3 sequence is CASSYSYRRDNEQFF. CDR3 DNA sequence: TGTGCCAGCAGTTACTCGTATCGTCGGGACAATGAGCAGTTCTTC.

V usage is TRBV5-1 and J usage is TRBJ1-2; D might be TRBD1 (5 bases). Deletions cut 4 bases from V and 3 bases from J, with 13 bases between. CDR3 length equals 14 residues. Germline-derived CDR1 and CDR2 are SGHRS and YFSETQ. CDR3 sequence: CASSPDGADYGYTF. CDR3 sequence (DNA): TGCGCCAGCAGCCCCGATGGGGCGGACTATGGCTACACCTTC.

J is TRBJ1-1 and V is TRBV5-6; D remains ambiguous. Trimming shortened V by 0 bases and J by 0 bases, and 9 bases separated the two germline ends. This CDR3 has 15 amino acids. Per germline, CDR1 SGHDT and CDR2 YYEEEE. CDR3 amino acids: CASSLDSPMNTEAFF. The CDR3 DNA reads TGTGCCAGCAGCTTGGACAGCCCAATGAACACTGAAGCTTTCTTT.

This rearrangement joins TRBV5-1 to TRBJ2-3; the D is unclear. The ends were cut back, 0 bases at V and 6 bases at J, with 11 bases in the middle. CDR3 length equals 14 residues. Looked up from germline, CDR1 is SGHRS and CDR2 is YFSETQ. The CDR3 loop reads CASSLDIRLDTQYF. The DNA for the CDR3 is TGCGCCAGCAGCTTGGATATCCGACTCGATACGCAGTATTTT.

Here the CDR3 reads CASSFSSLETQYF. As DNA, the CDR3 is TGTGCCAGCAGCTTCTCGTCGTTAGAGACCCAGTACTTC. This chain connects TRBV7-2 to TRBJ2-5; D is uncertain. Trimming took 3 bases from V and 4 from J, leaving 9 bases between them. The CDR3 is 13 amino acids. Germline lookup yields CDR1 SGHTA and CDR2 FQGNSA.

This sequence joins TRBV11-2 and TRBJ1-2; 7 bases are a match to TRBD1. This CDR3 has 14 amino acids. CDR1 and CDR2 from the germline V gene are SGHAT and FQNNGV. Losses at the gene ends were 5 bases for V and 0 bases for J; bases not matched to a gene: 3. This CDR3 reads CASSIRGPNYGYTF. The CDR3 DNA follows: TGTGCCAGCAGCATTAGGGGGCCTAACTATGGCTACACCTTC.

The rearrangement joins TRBV5-1 to TRBJ2-4; D perhaps matches TRBD1 (6 bases). Germline CDR1 is SGHRS and CDR2 is YFSETQ. Trimming left V 0 bases short and J 6 bases short, with 13 bases between. The CDR3 covers 15 residues. The CDR3 is CASSLGSGVVNIQYF. DNA for the CDR3: TGCGCCAGCAGCTTGGGGTCAGGGGTTGTAAACATTCAGTACTTC.

The V gene is TRBV18, the J gene TRBJ1-1, with TRBD1 as a possible D gene (6 bases). Germline-derived CDR1 and CDR2 are KGHSH and LQKENI. This CDR3 contains 13 residues. With 5 bases removed from V and 6 bases from J, the gap between germline ends came to 13 bases. The CDR3 protein is CASSKQGKAEAFF. The DNA for the CDR3 is TGTGCCAGCTCAAAACAGGGTAAAGCTGAAGCTTTCTTT.

The chain recombines TRBV2 with TRBJ1-2; D might be TRBD1 (5 bases). This CDR3 is built from 12 residues. The germline V gene encodes CDR1 SNHLY and CDR2 FYNNEI. The V gene lost 8 bases and the J gene lost 4 bases, with 11 bases spanning the gap. The chain's CDR3 is CASQPGSYGYTF. The CDR3 DNA reads as TGTGCCAGCCAGCCAGGGTCCTATGGCTACACCTTC.

This clone was seen once. The rearrangement joins TRBV10-3 to TRBJ2-5, with D hard to call. The CDR3 loop spans 13 amino acids. Trimming took off 10 bases at V and 2 bases at J, with 14 bases between the two ends. Germline-derived CDR1 and CDR2 are ENHRY and SYGVKD. As DNA, the CDR3 is TGTGCCACGTCCCCGAGACTGCAAGAGACCCAGTACTTC. It encodes CATSPRLQETQYF.

The chain is built from TRBV6-5 and TRBJ1-1; maybe TRBD1 (5 bases). This CDR3 spans 16 amino acids. V shed 4 bases and J shed 3 bases, with 18 bases lying between them. Germline assignment: CDR1 MNHEY and CDR2 SVGAGI. CDR3 nucleotides: TGTGCCAGCAGTTTCTCAGACAGACCTCTGCACACTGAAGCTTTCTTT. Its translation is CASSFSDRPLHTEAFF.

This clone showed up just a few times. The rearrangement joins TRBV5-1 to TRBJ1-6; D may be TRBD1 (6 bases). The CDR3 has 15 residues. V dropped 1 base and J dropped 1 base, with 6 bases sitting between them. Germline values: CDR1 SGHRS, CDR2 YFSETQ. The CDR3 sequence: CASSLRGSYNSPLHF. As DNA, the CDR3 is TGCGCCAGCAGCTTGAGGGGGTCCTATAATTCACCCCTCCACTTT.

This clone has more than one count but fewer than ten. The rearrangement uses TRBV29-1 and TRBJ2-5, with 13 bases that match TRBD2. The CDR3 has 16 residues. Germline lookup yields CDR1 SQVTM and CDR2 ANQGSEA. With 6 bases clipped from V and 4 bases from J, the junction kept 11 bases outside the gene matches. The CDR3 sequence: CSVATGLAGESETQYF. The CDR3 coding sequence is TGCAGCGTCGCCACAGGACTAGCGGGGGAGTCAGAGACCCAGTACTTC.

J is TRBJ2-1 and V is TRBV4-3, with TRBD1 matching over 8 bases. This CDR3 contains 16 residues. Germline CDR1 LGHNA, CDR2 YSLEER. The V and J ends lost 2 bases and 7 bases, in that order; junction bases with no gene match: 10. CDR3 in amino acids: CASSQQPRGLHNEQFF. CDR3 nucleotides: TGCGCCAGCAGCCAACAACCCAGGGGGCTTCATAATGAGCAGTTCTTC.

This chain connects TRBV18 to TRBJ2-2; D unresolved. The V and J ends lost 3 bases and 6 bases respectively, with 8 bases between them. CDR1 is KGHSH and CDR2 is LQKENI in the germline V gene. The CDR3 has 13 residues. The CDR3 spells CASSPQEAGELFF. CDR3 nucleotides: TGTGCCAGCTCACCCCAAGAGGCCGGGGAGCTGTTTTTT. The whole variable domain, filled in from reference TRBV18 and TRBJ2-2, reads NAGVMQNPRHLVRRRGQEARLRCSPMKGHSHVYWYRQLPEEGLKFMVYLQKENIIDESGMPKERFSAEFPKEGPSILRIQQVVRGDSAAYFCASSPQEAGELFFGEGSRLTVL.

J is TRBJ2-1 and V is TRBV19, with 8 bases identical to TRBD1. The V gene end was trimmed by 11 bases and the J gene end by 7 bases; junction bases not matched to a gene: 16. CDR3 size: 15 residues. Germline V CDR1 and CDR2: LNHDA, SQIVND (reference sequence). The CDR3 spells CASTPRGQGWNEQFF. For the CDR3, the DNA is TGTGCCTCGACCCCCAGGGGGCAGGGTTGGAATGAGCAGTTCTTC.

Concerning this clone: Other DNA sequences from this sample encode an identical CDR3 as well. This chain links TRBV18 with TRBJ2-5; 11 bases are a match to TRBD2. Germline CDR1 is KGHSH and CDR2 is LQKENI. This CDR3 has 15 amino acids. V lost 3 bases, J lost 3 bases, and 3 bases stayed unmatched. The CDR3 spells CASSPGTSGEETQYF. CDR3 coding DNA: TGTGCCAGCTCACCTGGGACTAGCGGAGAAGAGACCCAGTACTTC.

The chain is built from TRBV5-1 and TRBJ2-5; 12 nucleotides agree with TRBD2. Germline CDR1 and CDR2: SGHRS and YFSETQ. The ends lost 0 bases at V and 4 bases at J; junction bases unmatched: 10. The CDR3 sequence is 18 residues long. The CDR3: CASSLAVLTSGGRETQYF. DNA for the CDR3: TGCGCCAGCAGCTTGGCCGTATTGACTAGCGGGGGTCGAGAGACCCAGTACTTC.